The sequence of this TCR beta chain was determined in a study of blood T cells in healthy people across ages. This clonotype has just a few counts. This CDR3 has 15 amino acids. V lost 0 bases, J lost 5 bases, and 2 bases stayed unmatched. Per the germline V gene, CDR1 is SGHTA and CDR2 is FQGTGA. For the second PCR, which ran for 7 to 11 cycles, a sample-barcoded 5' primer and a J-beta primer mix were used. Each TCR beta cDNA got a 12-nucleotide random molecular identifier. MiXCR, applied by TCRdb to the 5' RACE reads, yields one record per CDR3 protein. The sample consists of 1.8 million or so distinct CDR3 sequences, about 39% of them appearing once.

The TCR was taken from a human donor in good health. The rearrangement uses TRBV7-3 and TRBJ1-1, with TRBD1 matching 11 bases. Sample: blood. The CDR3 DNA reads as TGTGCCAGCAGCTTAACCGGGACAGGGGGGACTGAAGCTTTCTTT. Translation gives CASSLTGTGGTEAFF.